What follows is one T cell receptor (beta chain) and its context. Its cognate antigen is unknown. The sample comes from a study of T cell responses to AZD1222 COVID-19 vaccine. Whole-study results and caveats: Donors in the cohort were predominantly white British and more often female, and clonal diversity was possibly underestimated.

V was pared by 7 bases and J by 0 bases, with 7 bases of the junction left unmatched. Germline V CDR1 and CDR2: MNHEY, SMNVEV (reference sequence). The CDR3 sequence is 15 residues long. The repertoire was sequenced with immunoSEQ multiplex PCR; TCRdb's copy has only in-frame clones and lacks some. Among just under 85,000 clones listed, 86% were seen once. This clonotype originated in an adult in good health. The J gene is TRBJ2-3, the V gene TRBV27; TRBD1 matches 7 bases. The sample in question was peripheral blood, obtained on day 0 of AZD1222 vaccination. The CDR3 DNA is TGTGCCAGCACCAACAGGGGAGCTAGCACAGATACGCAGTATTTT. Translated, it gives CASTNRGASTDTQYF.